This TCR beta chain comes out of a study of blood T cell repertoires in COVID-19. Sequencing was performed with immunoSEQ multiplex PCR; in TCRdb, only in-frame clones are kept and a portion is missing. The repertoire holds some 200,000 clones, with 84% as singletons. V dropped 4 bases and J dropped 8; count of bases not matched to a gene: 4. In germline, CDR1 is SGDLS, CDR2 YYNGEE. The CDR3 contains 14 residues. This chain connects TRBV9 to TRBJ2-1, with TRBD2 matching 12 bases. The sequenced sample was peripheral blood. This clonotype was obtained from a human donor in a cohort sampled during active COVID-19. The CDR3 spells CASSRTSGMDEQFF. The CDR3 region has the DNA TGTGCCAGCAGCCGGACTAGCGGGATGGATGAGCAGTTCTTC.